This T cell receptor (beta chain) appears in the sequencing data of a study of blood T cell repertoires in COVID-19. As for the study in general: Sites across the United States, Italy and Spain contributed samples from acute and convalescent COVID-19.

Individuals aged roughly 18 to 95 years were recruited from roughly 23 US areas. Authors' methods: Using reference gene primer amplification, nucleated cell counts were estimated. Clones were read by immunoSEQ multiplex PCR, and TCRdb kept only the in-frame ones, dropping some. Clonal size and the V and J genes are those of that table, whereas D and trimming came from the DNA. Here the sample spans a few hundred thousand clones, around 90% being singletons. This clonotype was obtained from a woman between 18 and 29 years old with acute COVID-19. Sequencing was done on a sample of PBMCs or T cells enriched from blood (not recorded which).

The CDR3 DNA follows: TGTGCCATCAGTGAGTCGGGCAGGGCCAATGAAAAACTGTTTTTT. It encodes CAISESGRANEKLFF. The chain recombines TRBV10-3 with TRBJ1-4, with D perhaps TRBD1 (5 bases). V lost 0 bases and J 5 bases, leaving 10 bases between the germline ends. The germline CDR1 and CDR2 sequences are ENHRY and SYGVKD. The CDR3 contains 15 residues.